Shown below are 32 T cell receptor beta chains from a single sample sequenced in a study of T-cell reconstitution after alpha-beta-depleted transplantation in children. Using unique molecular identifiers, the investigators prepared the TCRbeta library. In TCRdb, the PCR reads were re-called with MiXCR into one record per CDR3 protein. The sample yields 120,000 or so distinct CDR3 sequences, about a tenth seen once. Specimen: PBMCs from the stem cell graft donor, collected from the stem cell graft. The receptors derive from a human donor who donated a stem cell graft to a child with acute lymphoblastic leukemia.

This clonotype was observed many times. The gene calls are TRBV4-1 and TRBJ2-3, with 7 bases aligning to TRBD2. The CDR3 sequence is 16 residues long. From germline, CDR1 is MGHRA and CDR2 YSYEKL. J gave up 5 bases and V 0 bases, and 8 bases lay outside the gene matches. CDR3 sequence: CASSQEAGRVRDTQYF. For the CDR3, the DNA is TGCGCCAGCAGCCAAGAGGCAGGGAGGGTCAGAGATACGCAGTATTTT.

This clonotype has at least ten counts. The chain employs TRBV6-2 or TRBV6-3 and TRBJ2-7, with 13 positions matching TRBD2. Germline V lookup: CDR1 MNHEY, CDR2 SVGEGT. This CDR3 is built from 17 residues. J lost 0 bases, V lost 5 bases, and 7 bases had no gene match. The CDR3 DNA reads as TGTGCCAGCAGTAGGACTAGCGGGGGCCTGAGCTCCTACGAGCAGTACTTC. Residues: CASSRTSGGLSSYEQYF.

There are many counts of this clonotype. J is TRBJ2-1 and V is TRBV12-3 or TRBV12-4, with D possibly TRBD1 on 6 matching bases. V lost 4 bases, J lost 6 bases, and 22 bases lay in between. The length of the CDR3 is 17 residues. The CDR3 sequence is CASSSTGTSTGFNEQFF. CDR3 nucleotide sequence: TGTGCCAGCAGTTCTACGGGCACCAGTACAGGGTTCAATGAGCAGTTCTTC.

As for this clonotype: This could be a read error, since a much larger clone is one nucleotide away. V usage is TRBV6-1 and J usage is TRBJ2-7; 14 positions match TRBD2. Germline CDR1 MNHNS, CDR2 SASEGT. CDR3 length equals 15 residues. CDR3 DNA sequence: TGTGCCGGCAGTGAAGGGACTAGCGGGAGTTACGAGCAGTACTTC. Encoded protein: CAGSEGTSGSYEQYF.

The table lists this clonotype with many counts. The chain uses TRBV30 and TRBJ2-7; D remains ambiguous. The CDR3 covers 13 residues. From germline, CDR1 is GTSNPN and CDR2 SVGIG (reference sequence). Trimming removed 2 bases at V and 3 bases at J, with 11 bases between. CDR3 residues: CAWSPGLHYEQYF. CDR3 bases: TGTGCCTGGAGTCCCGGGCTACACTACGAGCAGTACTTC.

This clonotype was detected many times. V is TRBV27 and J is TRBJ1-4, with a tentative D call TRBD1 (5 bases). From germline, CDR1 is MNHEY and CDR2 SMNVEV (reference sequence). V was pared by 2 bases and J by 2 bases, with 15 bases between. The CDR3 contains 17 residues. The CDR3 DNA follows: TGTGCCAGCAGTTTAGGGGGTGTGGGGATTACTAATGAAAAACTGTTTTTT. Its protein product is CASSLGGVGITNEKLFF.

Only a few counts were recorded for this clonotype. A much larger clone lies one base from this, so it may be a read error. The chain uses TRBV7-9 and TRBJ1-1; a weak D match, TRBD1 (5 bases). V was trimmed by 5 bases and J by 6 bases, leaving 19 bases between them. The CDR3 is 15 residues long. Germline loops: CDR1 SEHNR, CDR2 FQNEAQ (reference sequence). The CDR3 protein is CASSQVTGSGPEAFF. As DNA, the CDR3 is TGTGCCAGCAGCCAGGTCACAGGTTCGGGCCCTGAAGCTTTCTTT.

This clonotype was recorded many times. The chain recombines TRBV7-8 with TRBJ2-5; D gene uncertain. Germline V gene data show CDR1 as SGHVS and CDR2 as FQNEAQ. V gave up 1 base and J gave up 6 bases, with 15 bases separating them. CDR3 length: 15 amino acids. CDR3 sequence: CASSLGPPDKKTQYF. The CDR3 region has the DNA TGTGCCAGCAGCTTAGGCCCCCCAGACAAGAAGACCCAGTACTTC.

This clonotype was picked up many times. The chain recombines TRBV11-2 with TRBJ2-2; the match to TRBD2 covers 9 bases. CDR1 and CDR2 from the germline V gene are SGHAT and FQNNGV. V was clipped by 1 base and J by 6 bases; unmatched bases: 12. The CDR3 covers 18 residues. The CDR3 is CASSLGLLAGVYAGELFF. CDR3 nucleotides: TGTGCCAGCAGCTTAGGCCTACTAGCGGGTGTCTATGCCGGGGAGCTGTTTTTT.

This clonotype was observed at least ten times. The chain combines TRBV20-1 with TRBJ2-1; D might be TRBD2 (5 bases). The CDR3 length is 16 residues. Trimming shortened V by 0 bases and J by 7 bases, and 19 bases separated the two germline ends. The V gene's germline CDR1 is DFQATT and CDR2 SNEGSKA (reference sequence). In DNA, the CDR3 is TGCAGTGCTAGAGATCTTTCGCGGGCTAATATGAATGAGCAGTTCTTC. As protein: CSARDLSRANMNEQFF.

As for this clonotype: Since a much larger clone is just one base distant, this may be a read error. CDR3 sequence: CIVEQRDPGELFF. CDR3 coding DNA: TGCATCGTTGAACAGCGGGACCCCGGGGAGCTGTTTTTT. The V and J genes are TRBV29-1 and TRBJ2-2; 7 nucleotides align to TRBD2. The CDR3 covers 13 residues. From germline, CDR1 is SQVTM and CDR2 ANQGSEA.

In its sample, this clonotype was seen many times. The gene calls are TRBV27 and TRBJ2-7; TRBD1 aligns across 7 bases. The germline V gene encodes CDR1 MNHEY and CDR2 SMNVEV (reference sequence). The V gene end was trimmed by 5 bases and the J gene end by 9 bases; junction bases not matched to a gene: 10. The CDR3 totals 13 residues. The CDR3 sequence is CASSPTGPEGQYF. As DNA, the CDR3 is TGTGCCAGCAGTCCGACAGGGCCCGAGGGGCAGTACTTC.

Ten or more counts support this clonotype. The rearrangement uses TRBV28 and TRBJ1-1; D gene uncertain. CDR3 size: 13 residues. From germline, CDR1 is MDHEN and CDR2 SYDVKM. V dropped 5 bases and J dropped 5 bases, with 12 bases sitting between them. The CDR3 is CASSRLQATEAFF. The DNA for the CDR3 is TGTGCCAGCAGTAGGCTCCAGGCAACTGAAGCTTTCTTT.

This clonotype was seen many times. The genes are TRBV5-8 and TRBJ2-3; possibly TRBD2 for D (6 bases). From germline, CDR1 is SGHTS and CDR2 YDEGEE. V lost 4 bases and J lost 2, with 14 bases in between. The CDR3 has 15 residues. CDR3 sequence (DNA): TGTGCCAGCAGCCCCGGGACTTGGTCCACAGATACGCAGTATTTT. Translating gives CASSPGTWSTDTQYF.

This clonotype was counted many times. The chain uses TRBV11-2 and TRBJ2-5, with D perhaps TRBD1 or TRBD2 (7 bases each). The CDR3 runs to 14 residues. Trimming took off 5 bases at V and 1 base at J, with 11 bases between the two ends. CDR1 SGHAT and CDR2 FQNNGV come from the germline V gene. CDR3: CASSPGGGQETQYF. The CDR3 DNA reads as TGTGCCAGCAGCCCAGGGGGGGGCCAAGAGACCCAGTACTTC.

This clonotype has ten or more counts. The V and J genes are TRBV29-1 and TRBJ1-2, with D possibly matching TRBD1 (6 bases). The V and J ends lost 3 bases and 3 bases respectively, with 11 bases between them. This CDR3 spans 13 amino acids. Germline V CDR1 and CDR2: SQVTM, ANQGSEA. The CDR3 sequence: CSVEDSRYYGYTF. CDR3 DNA: TGCAGCGTTGAGGACAGCAGGTACTATGGCTACACCTTC. Full variable domain (rest looked up from reference TRBV29-1 and TRBJ1-2): SAVISQKPSRDICQRGTSLTIQCQVDSQVTMMFWYRQQPGQSLTLIATANQGSEATYESGFVIDKFPISRPNLTFSTLTVSNMSPEDSSIYLCSVEDSRYYGYTFGSGTRLTVV.

This clonotype has ten or more counts. The V gene is TRBV4-3, the J gene TRBJ2-7; either TRBD1 or TRBD2 may supply D (5 bases each). CDR1 is LGHNA, CDR2 YSLEER, per germline. This CDR3 is built from 17 residues. V lost 3 bases to trimming and J lost 3 bases, with 21 bases between them. This chain's CDR3 is CASSQQSPGRGFYEQYF. CDR3 coding DNA: TGCGCCAGCAGCCAGCAGTCCCCGGGACGGGGATTCTACGAGCAGTACTTC.

This clonotype was observed a few times. This chain connects TRBV21-1 to TRBJ2-5; the DNA was not used to check the table's D call, TRBD2. TRBV21-1 is a recognized pseudogene. This CDR3 has 17 amino acids. In DNA form, the CDR3 reads TGTGCCAGCAGCAAGGCCGGACTAGCGGGGGCCCAAGAGACCCAGTACTTC. Residues: CASSKAGLAGAQETQYF.

This clonotype was found many times. The J gene is TRBJ2-7, the V gene TRBV4-1; 9 nucleotides agree with TRBD1. Germline CDR1 reads MGHRA; CDR2 reads YSYEKL. The length of the CDR3 is 18 residues. Trimming cost V 0 bases and J 2 bases; bases outside gene matches: 11. The CDR3 DNA reads as TGCGCCAGCAGCCAAGATCTCAGACAGGGGGTTAAACCCTACGAGCAGTACTTC. It specifies CASSQDLRQGVKPYEQYF.

This clonotype has ten or more counts. Relative to the germline gene, one junction end is altered; a read error may explain this. This chain connects TRBV7-7 to TRBJ2-1, with 9 bases matching TRBD2. This CDR3 is built from 16 residues. The germline V gene has CDR1 SSHAT and CDR2 FNYEAQ (reference sequence). In DNA, the CDR3 is TGTGCTAGCAGCCCGAATAGCGGGGGCATCTACAATGAGCAGTTCTTC. Translated, it gives CASSPNSGGIYNEQFF.

This clonotype has a count of ten or more. V usage is TRBV4-1 and J usage is TRBJ2-7; 7 nucleotides line up with TRBD1. The V gene end was trimmed by 3 bases and the J gene end by 1 base; junction bases not matched to a gene: 6. Germline V CDR1 and CDR2: MGHRA, YSYEKL. The CDR3 runs 15 residues. CDR3 nucleotides: TGCGCCAGCAGCCAGGCCGGGACAGTTTCCTACGAGCAGTACTTC. Protein: CASSQAGTVSYEQYF.

This clonotype was seen ten or more times. This chain connects TRBV28 to TRBJ2-1; TRBD1 agrees at 7 bases. This CDR3 spans 15 amino acids. The J segment lost 4 bases and the V segment lost 7 bases, leaving 10 bases of the junction unmatched. Germline V gives CDR1 MDHEN, CDR2 SYDVKM. In nucleotides, the CDR3 is TGTGCCAGCAACGGAGAGGACAGGCCTTACAATGAGCAGTTCTTC. Amino acids: CASNGEDRPYNEQFF.

In this sample, this clonotype turned up many times. The chain is built from TRBV5-4 and TRBJ2-2, with D maybe TRBD2 (6 bases). V was clipped by 4 bases and J by 7 bases, with 8 bases between them. Germline V gene lookup returns CDR1 SGHNT and CDR2 YYREEE (reference sequence). This CDR3 is 12 amino acids long. The CDR3 sequence is CASSLGGGELFF. The CDR3 DNA sequence: TGTGCCAGCAGCCTGGGGGGCGGGGAGCTGTTTTTT.

This clonotype was counted many times. The V call is TRBV7-8, the J call TRBJ2-3, with 8 bases fitting TRBD1. The CDR3 sequence is 16 residues long. J gave up 0 bases and V 5 bases, and 7 bases lay outside the gene matches. Per the germline V gene, CDR1 is SGHVS and CDR2 is FQNEAQ. CDR3 nucleotide sequence: TGTGCCAGCAGCGGCGAGGACAGGGAAAGCACAGATACGCAGTATTTT. Its protein product is CASSGEDRESTDTQYF.

Ten or more counts support this clonotype. The V gene is TRBV5-1, the J gene TRBJ2-2; D gene unclear. V was shortened by 2 bases and J by 7 bases, with 18 bases between the two germline ends. The V gene's germline CDR1 is SGHRS and CDR2 YFSETQ. The CDR3 contains 16 residues. CDR3 region: CASSFNDRSWDGELFF. In DNA form, the CDR3 reads TGCGCCAGCAGCTTTAACGACCGATCCTGGGACGGGGAGCTGTTTTTT.

The table lists this clonotype with a count of one. The V call is TRBV5-1, the J call TRBJ2-7; 8 bases match TRBD2. This CDR3 is 16 amino acids long. J was trimmed by 4 bases and V by 2 bases; bases with no gene match: 11. Germline CDR1 and CDR2: SGHRS and YFSETQ. The CDR3 region is CASSFSPSGSTYEQYF. The DNA for the CDR3 is TGCGCCAGCAGCTTTAGCCCCAGCGGGAGTACGTACGAGCAGTACTTC.

At least ten counts were recorded for this clonotype. The rearrangement uses TRBV6-4 and TRBJ2-1; TRBD2 matches 8 bases. The germline V gene has CDR1 MRHNA and CDR2 SNTAGT. CDR3 length: 15 residues. J was trimmed by 4 bases and V by 0 bases; bases with no gene match: 2. CDR3 amino acids: CASSDSAGAYNEQFF. The CDR3 coding sequence is TGTGCCAGCAGTGACTCAGCGGGGGCTTACAATGAGCAGTTCTTC.

This clonotype appeared many times. The rearrangement uses TRBV7-2 and TRBJ2-3; weak D call: TRBD2 (5 bases). There are 14 residues in the CDR3. V lost 3 bases, J lost 0 bases, and 7 bases lay in between. CDR1 and CDR2 from the germline V gene are SGHTA and FQGNSA. The CDR3 here is CASSLRASTDTQYF. CDR3 in DNA: TGTGCCAGCAGCTTGCGGGCAAGCACAGATACGCAGTATTTT.

This clonotype was observed at least ten times. The V gene is TRBV12-3 or TRBV12-4, the J gene TRBJ1-4, with 7 nucleotides matching TRBD1. CDR3 length: 14 residues. J lost 7 bases, V lost 5 bases, and 7 bases had no gene match. CDR3 nucleotides: TGTGCCAGCAGTATTAACAGGGGTAGTGAAAAACTGTTTTTT. The encoded protein is CASSINRGSEKLFF.

This clonotype was observed at least ten times. The V and J genes are TRBV5-1 and TRBJ2-2, with 8 nucleotides matching TRBD1. V was pared by 1 base and J by 4 bases, with 3 bases of the junction left unmatched. This CDR3 has 15 residues. Germline assignment: CDR1 SGHRS and CDR2 YFSETQ. The CDR3 nucleotides are TGCGCCAGCAGCTTGTGGGACAGGTCCACCGGGGAGCTGTTTTTT. It specifies CASSLWDRSTGELFF.

This clonotype has a count of ten or more. The chain links TRBV29-1 to TRBJ2-5; 9 bases are a match to TRBD2. Unmatched junction bases numbered 14, after V lost 4 bases and J lost 5 bases. The CDR3 loop spans 16 amino acids. Germline V gene data show CDR1 as SQVTM and CDR2 as ANQGSEA. In nucleotides, the CDR3 is TGCAGCGTTGCCGGGACTAGCAGCCTCGGGGTGGAGACCCAGTACTTC. Translating gives CSVAGTSSLGVETQYF.

This clonotype was recorded many times. The genes are TRBV20-1 and TRBJ2-2; D gene ambiguous. Trimming took off 1 base at V and 1 base at J, with 7 bases between the two ends. Germline CDR1 is DFQATT and CDR2 is SNEGSKA (reference sequence). CDR3 length: 14 residues. CDR3 DNA: TGCAGTGCTAGAGTTAACGTGAACACCGGGGAGCTGTTTTTT. This codes for CSARVNVNTGELFF.